The clone carrying this TCR beta chain was detected once. The CDR3 is 14 amino acids. The J segment lost 6 bases and the V segment lost 2 bases, leaving 5 bases of the junction unmatched. Germline CDR1 MGHDK, CDR2 SYGVNS. In the source study's methods: Nucleated cell counts were estimated from reference gene primer amplification. Only in-frame clones appear in the TCRdb table, and some are missing; sequencing was by immunoSEQ multiplex PCR. V and J calls and clone size are given by that table; D and trimming were obtained from the DNA. This table holds around 240,000 clones, 65% to 90% found once. The record originates from a study of blood T cell repertoires in COVID-19. The overall study: Some COVID-19 samples were acute and others convalescent; all came from the United States, Italy and Spain. Sources were T cells, B-cell-depleted T cells, or PBMCs; the material itself was cDNA or gDNA.

Sequenced input: peripheral blood. The TCR originated in a woman between 40 and 55 years old who had recovered from COVID-19. The chain uses TRBV25-1 and TRBJ1-2, with 8 bases lining up with TRBD1. CDR3 DNA: TGTGCCAGCAGTGAAGAGACGACAGGGGATGGCTACACCTTC. It yields the protein CASSEETTGDGYTF.